The T cell receptor (beta chain) under discussion was sequenced for a study of blood T cell repertoires in COVID-19. Study-level background: COVID-19 samples, acute and convalescent, were from the United States, Italy and Spain. PBMCs, B-cell-depleted T cells, or T cells were the source of the cDNA or gDNA that made up the material.

In the original analysis: Estimation of nucleated cell counts was performed using reference gene primer amplification. The table came from immunoSEQ multiplex PCR; TCRdb's copy has only in-frame clones and leaves some out. V and J calls and clone size are those listed in that table; D and trimming were worked out from the DNA. Seen here are hundreds of thousands of clones, about 87% observed once, and the top ten hold around 0.87%. This clone was detected only once. Within 2 weeks of study entry, exposed participants had contacted a PCR-confirmed or clinician-diagnosed COVID-19 case. The sequencing sample was made of PBMCs or T cells enriched from blood (not recorded which). This sequence was found in a man between 50 and 59 years old who had been exposed to COVID-19.

CDR3 residues: CASRPDPTGADTQYF. The CDR3 region has the DNA TGCGCCAGCAGGCCAGATCCCACAGGGGCAGATACGCAGTATTTT. V usage is TRBV5-1 and J usage is TRBJ2-3; 7 bases agree with TRBD1. Germline values: CDR1 SGHRS, CDR2 YFSETQ. J gave up 4 bases and V 5 bases, and 10 bases lay outside the gene matches. CDR3 length equals 15 residues.